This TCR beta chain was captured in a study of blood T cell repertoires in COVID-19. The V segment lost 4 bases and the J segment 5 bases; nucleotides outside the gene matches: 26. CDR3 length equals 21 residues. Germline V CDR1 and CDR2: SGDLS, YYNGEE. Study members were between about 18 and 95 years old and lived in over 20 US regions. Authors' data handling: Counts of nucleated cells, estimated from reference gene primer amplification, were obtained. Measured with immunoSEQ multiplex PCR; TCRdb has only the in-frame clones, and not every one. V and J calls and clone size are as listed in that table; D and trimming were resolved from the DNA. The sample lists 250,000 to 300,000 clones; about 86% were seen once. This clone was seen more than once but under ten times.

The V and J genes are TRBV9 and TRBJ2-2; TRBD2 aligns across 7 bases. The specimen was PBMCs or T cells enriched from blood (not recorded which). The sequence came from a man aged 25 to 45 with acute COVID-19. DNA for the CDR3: TGTGCCAGCAGCCCCACCCCAGCAGCGGGAAGGAGGAGAGTAGGGACCGGGGAGCTGTTTTTT. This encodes CASSPTPAAGRRRVGTGELFF.